Following are 32 T cell receptor beta chains from one sample sequenced in a study of blood T cell repertoires in COVID-19 (dated by TCRdb to the early 2020s). The library was made by the immunoSEQ multiplex PCR assay. The clones in this table, taken by TCRdb from immuneACCESS, are in-frame only. Not every clone is retained; where verified, under half of the shortfall comes from an unresolved V gene, and the cause of the rest is unknown. This sample lists 35,000 to 50,000 clones; roughly 84% were detected once. Roughly 4.3% of the sample rests with the top ten. Sequenced input: peripheral blood. These TCRs come from a woman in her 70s with acute or convalescent COVID-19.

The genes are TRBV10-3 and TRBJ1-6, with 7 nucleotides matching TRBD1. The germline CDR1 and CDR2 sequences are ENHRY and SYGVKD. The CDR3 runs to 14 residues. V was pared by 6 bases and J by 2 bases, with 1 base of the junction left unmatched. CDR3 sequence: CAIRGQTYNSPLHF. For the CDR3, the DNA is TGTGCCATCAGGGGACAGACCTATAATTCACCCCTCCACTTT.

The chain recombines TRBV4-2 with TRBJ2-5; 7 positions agree with TRBD1. V lost 0 bases and J lost 5; bases outside the gene matches: 6. Germline CDR1 reads LGHNA; CDR2 reads YNFKEQ. The CDR3 has 15 amino acids. The CDR3 DNA reads as TGTGCCAGCAGCCAAGATCCGACAGGGTTGGAGACCCAGTACTTC. Translating gives CASSQDPTGLETQYF.

The rearrangement joins TRBV4-1 to TRBJ2-7; 13 bases fit TRBD2. The CDR3 extends over 15 amino acids. The germline V gene encodes CDR1 MGHRA and CDR2 YSYEKL. J was trimmed by 4 bases and V by 4 bases; bases with no gene match: 4. Written as DNA, the CDR3 is TGCGCCAGCAGCCGAGGGACTAGCGGGATTTACGAGCAGTACTTC. Protein: CASSRGTSGIYEQYF.

The chain couples TRBV5-8 to TRBJ2-1; 11 bases are a match to TRBD2. The germline CDR1 and CDR2 sequences are SGHTS and YDEGEE. The CDR3 runs 15 residues. V lost 4 bases and J lost 3; bases outside the gene matches: 3. The CDR3 here is CASSGGTSGYNEQFF. The CDR3 region has the DNA TGTGCCAGCAGCGGGGGGACTAGCGGCTACAATGAGCAGTTCTTC.

The genes are TRBV29-1 and TRBJ2-1; 8 nucleotides line up with TRBD2. V trimming: 4 bases; J trimming: 12 bases; junction bases outside the gene matches: 23. The CDR3 sequence is 17 residues long. Germline V gene data show CDR1 as SQVTM and CDR2 as ANQGSEA. The CDR3 DNA is TGCAGCGTTGCCAGCCAGAGACTAGCGTATGACAATGAGCGGCAGTTCTTC. Translating gives CSVASQRLAYDNERQFF.

The CDR3 nucleotides are TGTGCCAGCAGTTACGGGGCGGCAGGCTACGAGCAGTACTTC. The encoded protein is CASSYGAAGYEQYF. The chain carries TRBV6-2 or TRBV6-3 and TRBJ2-7, with a tentative D call TRBD1 (5 bases). The ends were cut back, 2 bases at V and 3 bases at J, with 11 bases in the middle. The CDR3 extends over 14 amino acids. CDR1 is MNHEY and CDR2 is SVGEGT in the germline V gene.

V usage is TRBV19 and J usage is TRBJ1-3; D may be TRBD1 (6 bases). The CDR3 covers 14 residues. Germline CDR1 LNHDA, CDR2 SQIVND (reference sequence). V gave up 6 bases and J gave up 0 bases, with 9 bases separating them. In DNA form, the CDR3 reads TGTGCCAGTAGCGGACAGCTCTCTGGAAACACCATATATTTT. Translated: CASSGQLSGNTIYF.

The chain is built from TRBV10-3 and TRBJ1-3; 9 bases are a match to TRBD1. The ends lost 5 bases at V and 6 bases at J; junction bases unmatched: 5. Germline lookup yields CDR1 ENHRY and CDR2 SYGVKD. The CDR3 length is 14 residues. The CDR3 sequence is CAISKGQGENTIYF. In nucleotides, the CDR3 is TGTGCCATCAGTAAGGGACAGGGAGAAAACACCATATATTTT.

This rearrangement joins TRBV7-2 to TRBJ2-3; tentative D call: TRBD2 (6 bases). The CDR3 runs 16 residues. The ends were cut back, 5 bases at V and 1 base at J, with 16 bases in the middle. CDR1 and CDR2 from the germline V gene are SGHTA and FQGNSA. The CDR3 protein is CASSPGRWGGTDTQYF. CDR3 DNA: TGTGCCAGCAGCCCAGGTCGGTGGGGGGGCACAGATACGCAGTATTTT.

This chain links TRBV5-5 with TRBJ2-3, with D possibly TRBD1 on 5 matching bases. CDR1 is SGHKS and CDR2 is YYEKEE in the germline V gene (reference sequence). The CDR3 runs 14 residues. V lost 3 bases and J lost 0, with 8 bases in between. CDR3 coding DNA: TGTGCCAGCAGCTGGACATCCAGCACAGATACGCAGTATTTT. Amino acids: CASSWTSSTDTQYF.

J is TRBJ2-3 and V is TRBV11-3, with no clear D. Trimming shortened V by 5 bases and J by 4 bases, and 13 bases separated the two germline ends. Germline loops: CDR1 SGHNT, CDR2 YENEEA. CDR3 length: 14 amino acids. The CDR3 loop reads CASSPFRDPDTQYF. CDR3 bases: TGTGCCAGCAGCCCCTTTAGAGATCCAGATACGCAGTATTTT.

CDR3 sequence: CASSPGTASGNTIYF. The CDR3 DNA reads TGTGCCAGCAGTCCCGGGACAGCGTCTGGAAACACCATATATTTT. The chain uses TRBV28 and TRBJ1-3; 7 nucleotides agree with TRBD1. The CDR3 spans 15 residues. J gave up 1 base and V 5 bases, and 5 bases lay outside the gene matches. CDR1 and CDR2 from the germline V gene are MDHEN and SYDVKM.

CDR3: CASSRTGLNTGELFF. In DNA, the CDR3 is TGTGCCAGCAGTAGGACAGGGCTGAACACCGGGGAGCTGTTTTTT. The chain uses TRBV6-6 and TRBJ2-2, with 8 bases identical to TRBD1. Germline lookup yields CDR1 MNHNY and CDR2 SVGAGI (reference sequence). The CDR3 extends over 15 amino acids. The ends lost 5 bases at V and 1 base at J; junction bases unmatched: 3.

This clone has only one observation. The chain recombines TRBV2 with TRBJ1-5; no definite D call. V lost 3 bases and J 0 bases, leaving 9 bases between the germline ends. The CDR3 runs to 15 residues. Per the germline V gene, CDR1 is SNHLY and CDR2 is FYNNEI. DNA for the CDR3: TGTGCCAGCAGTGAGGTCAGTGGTAGCAATCAGCCCCAGCATTTT. This translates into CASSEVSGSNQPQHF.

This clone showed up just a few times. V usage is TRBV3-1 (or the pseudogene TRBV3-2) and J usage is TRBJ1-6; 8 bases align to TRBD1. V lost 0 bases and J lost 4; bases outside the gene matches: 5. This CDR3 is built from 17 residues. Per germline, CDR1 LGHDT and CDR2 YNNKEL (reference sequence). CDR3 coding DNA: TGTGCCAGCAGCCAAGACCGCAGGACAGGGTATAATTCACCCCTCCACTTT. It codes for CASSQDRRTGYNSPLHF.

This sequence joins TRBV7-2 and TRBJ2-5; 13 nucleotides match TRBD2. In germline, CDR1 is SGHTA, CDR2 FQGNSA. The CDR3 totals 16 residues. V lost 5 bases and J lost 4; bases outside the gene matches: 7. DNA for the CDR3: TGTGCCAGCAGCCCAGGACTAGCGGGAGACGGAGAGACCCAGTACTTC. Its protein is CASSPGLAGDGETQYF.

The rearrangement links TRBV29-1 to TRBJ2-2; 8 positions match TRBD2. V gave up 7 bases and J gave up 4 bases; unmatched junction bases: 8. Germline V CDR1 and CDR2: SQVTM, ANQGSEA. This CDR3 has 14 amino acids. The DNA of the CDR3 is TGCAGCGCGGGAGGGGCGGGAACCACCGGGGAGCTGTTTTTT. It translates to CSAGGAGTTGELFF.

The chain is built from TRBV20-1 and TRBJ2-1; D gene unclear. The germline V gene has CDR1 DFQATT and CDR2 SNEGSKA (reference sequence). The CDR3 consists of 11 residues. Trimming pared 0 bases from V and 7 bases from J, leaving 4 bases between. The CDR3 DNA is TGCAGTGCTAGAGATCTGAATGAGCAGTTCTTC. It specifies CSARDLNEQFF.

V is TRBV24-1 and J is TRBJ1-2; 9 bases map to TRBD1. CDR1 is KGHDR and CDR2 is SFDVKD in the germline V gene. The CDR3 is 14 amino acids. Trimming at V came to 4 bases and at J to 5 bases, leaving 4 bases not matched to a gene. The chain's CDR3 is CATSDLDRGYGYTF. The CDR3 DNA sequence: TGTGCCACCAGTGACCTCGACAGGGGGTATGGCTACACCTTC.

The chain recombines TRBV7-9 with TRBJ1-4; TRBD1 agrees at 8 bases. Per germline, CDR1 SEHNR and CDR2 FQNEAQ (reference sequence). V trimming: 4 bases; J trimming: 3 bases; junction bases outside the gene matches: 4. CDR3 length equals 15 residues. The CDR3 protein is CASSSRGQANEKLFF. The CDR3 coding sequence is TGTGCCAGCAGCTCCAGGGGGCAAGCTAATGAAAAACTGTTTTTT. Full variable domain (remainder filled in from reference TRBV7-9 and TRBJ1-4): DTGVSQNPRHKITKRGQNVTFRCDPISEHNRLYWYRQTLGQGPEFLTYFQNEAQLEKSRLLSDRFSAERPKGSFSTLEIQRTEQGDSAMYLCASSSRGQANEKLFFGSGTQLSVL.

The V gene is TRBV6-7, the J gene TRBJ2-2, with 13 positions matching TRBD2. TRBV6-7 is annotated as an ORF whose role is uncertain. J was trimmed by 2 bases and V by 8 bases; bases with no gene match: 20. The CDR3 spans 21 residues. The CDR3 here is CASDQPGLAGSDGDNTGELFF. The CDR3 DNA reads as TGTGCCAGCGATCAACCGGGACTAGCGGGAAGTGATGGGGATAACACCGGGGAGCTGTTTTTT.

The V gene is TRBV11-2, the J gene TRBJ1-3; D not resolved. V was pared by 5 bases and J by 1 base, with 9 bases between. This CDR3 contains 14 residues. Germline V gene data show CDR1 as SGHAT and CDR2 as FQNNGV. The DNA of the CDR3 is TGTGCCAGCAGCCCTCCGGGTTCTGGAAACACCATATATTTT. Translating gives CASSPPGSGNTIYF.

The chain carries TRBV7-2 and TRBJ2-4; 8 positions match TRBD2. The CDR3 totals 15 residues. With V trimmed by 5 bases and J by 9 bases, 12 bases remained unmatched. The V gene's germline CDR1 is SGHTA and CDR2 FQGNSA. The DNA of the CDR3 is TGTGCCAGCAGCCCCTTGGGGAGCGGGAGAGGCATTCAGTACTTC. It yields the protein CASSPLGSGRGIQYF.

The chain is built from TRBV19 and TRBJ1-5, with a weak D call TRBD1 (5 bases). The CDR3 covers 13 residues. Germline V gene sequence: CDR1 LNHDA, CDR2 SQIVND (reference sequence). V dropped 6 bases and J dropped 4 bases, with 10 bases sitting between them. The CDR3 spells CASSGGLNQPQHF. The CDR3 bases are TGTGCCAGTAGCGGGGGACTAAATCAGCCCCAGCATTTT. The whole variable domain, filled in from reference TRBV19 and TRBJ1-5, reads DGGITQSPKYLFRKEGQNVTLSCEQNLNHDAMYWYRQDPGQGLRLIYYSQIVNDFQKGDIAEGYSVSREKKESFPLTVTSAQKNPTAFYLCASSGGLNQPQHFGDGTRLSIL.

This rearrangement joins TRBV5-6 to TRBJ1-1; 8 nucleotides align to TRBD1. V shed 3 bases and J 3 bases; nucleotides not matched to a gene: 19. Germline loops: CDR1 SGHDT, CDR2 YYEEEE. The CDR3 covers 19 residues. CDR3 nucleotide sequence: TGTGCCAGCAGCTGGGGGTTGAGGACAGGGCCTTCGAAGGACACTGAAGCTTTCTTT. It codes for CASSWGLRTGPSKDTEAFF.

This sequence joins TRBV3-1 (or the pseudogene TRBV3-2) and TRBJ1-4, with D perhaps matching TRBD1 (6 bases). The germline V gene encodes CDR1 LGHDT and CDR2 YNNKEL (reference sequence). The V end was cut by 4 bases, the J end by 8 bases, with 17 bases between. This CDR3 contains 15 residues. CDR3 region: CASSLRGAQREKLFF. The CDR3 DNA reads as TGTGCCAGCAGCCTCAGGGGCGCACAACGGGAAAAACTGTTTTTT.

The genes are TRBV3-1 (or the pseudogene TRBV3-2) and TRBJ2-1; D gene uncertain. Germline lookup yields CDR1 LGHDT and CDR2 YNNKEL (reference sequence). The ends were cut back, 6 bases at V and 6 bases at J, with 6 bases in the middle. The CDR3 runs to 11 residues. The CDR3 coding sequence is TGTGCCAGCAGGCGTTTCAATGAGCAGTTCTTC. This codes for CASRRFNEQFF.

The CDR3 protein is CAISDLLGRRNTEAFF. The CDR3 coding sequence is TGTGCCATCAGTGACCTCCTCGGGAGACGGAACACTGAAGCTTTCTTT. The chain uses TRBV10-3 and TRBJ1-1; D is unresolved. CDR3 length: 16 amino acids. V was trimmed by 3 bases and J by 1 base, leaving 15 bases between them. The germline CDR1 and CDR2 sequences are ENHRY and SYGVKD.

V usage is TRBV5-1 and J usage is TRBJ2-3; 10 bases are shared with TRBD1. This CDR3 comprises 16 residues. V gave up 3 bases and J gave up 5 bases; unmatched junction bases: 9. CDR1 SGHRS and CDR2 YFSETQ come from the germline V gene. In DNA form, the CDR3 reads TGCGCCAGCAGCTGGGGCAGCCGGGACAGGGGAGATACGCAGTATTTT. The encoded protein is CASSWGSRDRGDTQYF.

V gene TRBV11-2 combines with J gene TRBJ2-7; possibly TRBD2 for D (5 bases). This CDR3 has 14 amino acids. V was cut by 4 bases and J by 2 bases, with 12 bases left in between. CDR1 is SGHAT, CDR2 FQNNGV, per germline. The CDR3 region is CASSSQRSTYEQYF. The DNA of the CDR3 is TGTGCCAGCAGCTCCCAGCGGTCTACCTACGAGCAGTACTTC.

This sequence joins TRBV2 and TRBJ1-5; 9 nucleotides line up with TRBD1. CDR1 is SNHLY, CDR2 FYNNEI, per germline. V gave up 6 bases and J gave up 3 bases; unmatched junction bases: 6. The CDR3 is 15 amino acids. The CDR3 DNA sequence: TGTGCCAGCAGAGTACAGGGGGCCGACAATCAGCCCCAGCATTTT. Encoded protein: CASRVQGADNQPQHF.

J is TRBJ1-1 and V is TRBV28; maybe TRBD1 (5 bases). The CDR3 extends over 13 amino acids. Germline V CDR1 and CDR2: MDHEN, SYDVKM. Trimming left V 8 bases short and J 0 bases short, with 10 bases between. CDR3 sequence reads: CASGTHMNTEAFF. CDR3 bases: TGTGCCAGCGGGACTCATATGAACACTGAAGCTTTCTTT.